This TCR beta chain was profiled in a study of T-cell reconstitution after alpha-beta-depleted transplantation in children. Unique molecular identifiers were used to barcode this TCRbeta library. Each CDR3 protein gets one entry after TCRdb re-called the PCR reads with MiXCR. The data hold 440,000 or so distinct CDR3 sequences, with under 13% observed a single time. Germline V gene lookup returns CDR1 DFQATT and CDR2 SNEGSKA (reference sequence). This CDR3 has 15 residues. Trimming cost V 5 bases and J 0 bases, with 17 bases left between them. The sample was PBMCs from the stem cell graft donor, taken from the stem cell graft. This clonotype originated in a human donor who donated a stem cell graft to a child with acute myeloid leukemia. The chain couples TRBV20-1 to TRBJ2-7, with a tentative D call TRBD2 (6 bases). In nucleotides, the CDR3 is TGCAGTGCTCTTAATCGGGTCGGGAGCTCCTACGAGCAGTACTTC. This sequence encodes CSALNRVGSSYEQYF.